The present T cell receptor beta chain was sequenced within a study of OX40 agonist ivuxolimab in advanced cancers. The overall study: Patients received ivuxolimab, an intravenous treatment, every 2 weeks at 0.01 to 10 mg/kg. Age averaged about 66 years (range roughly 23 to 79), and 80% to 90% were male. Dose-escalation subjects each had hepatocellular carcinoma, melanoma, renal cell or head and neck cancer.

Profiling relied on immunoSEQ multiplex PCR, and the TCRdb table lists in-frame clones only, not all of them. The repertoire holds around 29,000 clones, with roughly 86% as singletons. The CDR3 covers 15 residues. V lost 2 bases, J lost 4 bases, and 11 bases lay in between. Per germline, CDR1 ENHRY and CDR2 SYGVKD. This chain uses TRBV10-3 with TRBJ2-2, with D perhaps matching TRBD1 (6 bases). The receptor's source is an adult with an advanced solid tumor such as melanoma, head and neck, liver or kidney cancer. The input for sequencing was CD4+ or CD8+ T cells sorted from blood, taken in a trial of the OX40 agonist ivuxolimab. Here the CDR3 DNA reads TGTGCCATCAGTGAGAGTCAGGGGAGCACCGGGGAGCTGTTTTTT. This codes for CAISESQGSTGELFF.